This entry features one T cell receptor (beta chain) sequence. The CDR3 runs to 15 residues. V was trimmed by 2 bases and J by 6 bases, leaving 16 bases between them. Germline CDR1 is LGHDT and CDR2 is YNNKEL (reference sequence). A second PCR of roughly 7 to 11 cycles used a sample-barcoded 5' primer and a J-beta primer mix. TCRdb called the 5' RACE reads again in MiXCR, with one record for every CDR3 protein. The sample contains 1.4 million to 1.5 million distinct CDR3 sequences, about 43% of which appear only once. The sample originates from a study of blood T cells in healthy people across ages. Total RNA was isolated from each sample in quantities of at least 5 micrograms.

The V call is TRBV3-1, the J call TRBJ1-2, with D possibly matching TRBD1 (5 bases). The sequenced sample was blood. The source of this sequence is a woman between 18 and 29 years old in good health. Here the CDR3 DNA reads TGTGCCAGCAGCCAAAATGCGGGGCAGGCCAATGGCTACACCTTC. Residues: CASSQNAGQANGYTF.